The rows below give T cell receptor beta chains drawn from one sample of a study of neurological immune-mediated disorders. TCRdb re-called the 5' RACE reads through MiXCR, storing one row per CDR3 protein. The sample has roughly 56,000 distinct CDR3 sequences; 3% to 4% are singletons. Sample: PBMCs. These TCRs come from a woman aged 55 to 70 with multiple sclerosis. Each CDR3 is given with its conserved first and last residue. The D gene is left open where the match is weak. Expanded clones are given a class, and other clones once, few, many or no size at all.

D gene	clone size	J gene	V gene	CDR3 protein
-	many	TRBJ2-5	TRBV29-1	CSVERGLGETQYF
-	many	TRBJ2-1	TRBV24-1	CATSAREQSYNEQFF
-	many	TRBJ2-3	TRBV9	CASSVGWYVGHRSTDTQYF
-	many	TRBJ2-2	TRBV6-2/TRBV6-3	CASSYWSGNTGELFF
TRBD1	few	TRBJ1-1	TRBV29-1	CSGTRGQGTEAFF
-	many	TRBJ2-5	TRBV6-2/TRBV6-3	CASSRTGRETQYF
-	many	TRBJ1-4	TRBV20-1	CSALGPYNEKLFF
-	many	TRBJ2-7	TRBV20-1	CSARRGGEQYF
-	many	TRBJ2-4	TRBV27	CASSWTNKNIQYF
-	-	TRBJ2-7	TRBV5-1	CANSLTRDKSYEQYF
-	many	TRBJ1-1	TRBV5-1	CASSLVGMNTEAFF
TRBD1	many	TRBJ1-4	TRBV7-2	CASSLAGTGDEKLFF
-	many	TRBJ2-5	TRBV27	CASRRSRVQETQYF
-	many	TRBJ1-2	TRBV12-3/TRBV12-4	CASSLWGNYGYTF
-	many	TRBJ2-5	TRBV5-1	CASSGGRLQETQYF
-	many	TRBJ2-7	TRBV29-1	CSVEGKGIMEQYF
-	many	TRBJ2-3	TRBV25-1	CASSVEGPADTQYF
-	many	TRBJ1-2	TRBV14	CASSQDVAGLGNYGYTF
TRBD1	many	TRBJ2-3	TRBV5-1	CASSFSQGADTQYF
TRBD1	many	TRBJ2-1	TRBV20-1	CSAQVQGGLHNEQFF
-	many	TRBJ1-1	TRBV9	CASSVDPENTEAFF
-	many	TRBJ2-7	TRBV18	CASSPSARFYEQYF
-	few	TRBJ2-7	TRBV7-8	CASSYSRVLGPYEQYF
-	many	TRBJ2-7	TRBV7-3	CASSLSAGANYEQYF
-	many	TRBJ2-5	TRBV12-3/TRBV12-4	CASSHGLYKETQYF
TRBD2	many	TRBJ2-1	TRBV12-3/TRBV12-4	CASSLGGGRSTYNEQFF
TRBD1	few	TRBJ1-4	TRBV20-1	CSSRDSTLNEKLFF
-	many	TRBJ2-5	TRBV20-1	CSAARTVRETQYF
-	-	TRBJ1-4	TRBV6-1	CASSDSGGFEKLFF
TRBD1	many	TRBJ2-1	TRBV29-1	CSVDSPRGTGAGEQFF
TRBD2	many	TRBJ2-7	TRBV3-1	CASSPSQGLAGGEQYF
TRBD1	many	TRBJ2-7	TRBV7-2	CASSWTGGGGYEQYF
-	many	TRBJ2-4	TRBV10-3	CAISGGDRRNIQYF
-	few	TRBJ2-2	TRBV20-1	CSARDAGAANTGELFF
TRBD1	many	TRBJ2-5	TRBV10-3	CATTATGGGETQYF
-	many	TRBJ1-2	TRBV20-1	CSATPTGSRGYTF
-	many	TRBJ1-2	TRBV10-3	CATNPRPGRDGYTF
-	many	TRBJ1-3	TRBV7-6	CASSLGGAGRRSGNTIYF
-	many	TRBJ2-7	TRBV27	CASSFSERGEQYF
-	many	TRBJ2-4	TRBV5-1	CASSFRVSGPSILAKNIQYF